The 5 T cell receptor beta chains listed next were all sequenced from one sample in a study of OX40 agonist ivuxolimab in advanced cancers. Some clones are missing from TCRdb's copy, which holds only in-frame ones; the method was immunoSEQ multiplex PCR. The sample holds some 77,000 clones, about 92% seen once. Sequences were derived from CD4+ or CD8+ T cells sorted from blood, sampled in a trial of the OX40 agonist ivuxolimab. Receptor source: an adult with an advanced solid tumor such as melanoma, head and neck, liver or kidney cancer.

This clone was seen once. V gene TRBV9 combines with J gene TRBJ2-6; unclear D gene. The V end lost 4 bases, the J end lost 3 bases, and 11 bases lay between the germline ends. The germline gives CDR1 SGDLS, CDR2 YYNGEE. The CDR3 consists of 15 residues. CDR3 sequence: CASSTPRGGANVLTF. The CDR3, as DNA: TGTGCCAGCAGCACACCCCGTGGTGGGGCCAACGTCCTGACTTTC.

The rearrangement links TRBV6-6 to TRBJ1-4; D possibly corresponds to TRBD1 (5 bases). The V end was cut by 10 bases, the J end by 4 bases, with 10 bases between. Germline CDR1 and CDR2: MNHNY and SVGAGI (reference sequence). The CDR3 totals 12 residues. CDR3 DNA: TGTGCCACCCGACAGATTAATGAAAAACTGTTTTTT. Its translation is CATRQINEKLFF.

This clone showed up just once. The genes are TRBV12-5 and TRBJ2-2, with D possibly TRBD1 on 8 matching bases. This CDR3 spans 15 amino acids. The germline V gene encodes CDR1 LGHNT and CDR2 FRNRAP. Trimming stripped 5 bases from V and 4 bases from J, with 14 bases between. Here the CDR3 reads CASGPDREGTGELFF. CDR3 sequence (DNA): TGTGCTAGTGGTCCGGACAGGGAGGGCACCGGGGAGCTGTTTTTT.

The V gene is TRBV5-1, the J gene TRBJ2-7; maybe TRBD1 (6 bases). The germline V gene encodes CDR1 SGHRS and CDR2 YFSETQ. Trimming pared 3 bases from V and 2 bases from J, leaving 12 bases between. This CDR3 comprises 14 residues. This chain's CDR3 is CASSSSDRTYEQYF. In nucleotides, the CDR3 is TGCGCCAGCAGCTCTTCGGACAGAACCTACGAGCAGTACTTC.

The chain carries TRBV19 and TRBJ2-1, with D possibly being TRBD1 (5 bases). With 5 bases removed from V and 3 bases from J, the gap between germline ends came to 17 bases. The CDR3 spans 16 residues. CDR1 and CDR2 (germline): LNHDA, SQIVND (reference sequence). Here the CDR3 reads CASSPPGRASYNEQFF. As DNA, the CDR3 is TGTGCCAGTAGTCCTCCCGGCAGGGCTAGCTACAATGAGCAGTTCTTC.